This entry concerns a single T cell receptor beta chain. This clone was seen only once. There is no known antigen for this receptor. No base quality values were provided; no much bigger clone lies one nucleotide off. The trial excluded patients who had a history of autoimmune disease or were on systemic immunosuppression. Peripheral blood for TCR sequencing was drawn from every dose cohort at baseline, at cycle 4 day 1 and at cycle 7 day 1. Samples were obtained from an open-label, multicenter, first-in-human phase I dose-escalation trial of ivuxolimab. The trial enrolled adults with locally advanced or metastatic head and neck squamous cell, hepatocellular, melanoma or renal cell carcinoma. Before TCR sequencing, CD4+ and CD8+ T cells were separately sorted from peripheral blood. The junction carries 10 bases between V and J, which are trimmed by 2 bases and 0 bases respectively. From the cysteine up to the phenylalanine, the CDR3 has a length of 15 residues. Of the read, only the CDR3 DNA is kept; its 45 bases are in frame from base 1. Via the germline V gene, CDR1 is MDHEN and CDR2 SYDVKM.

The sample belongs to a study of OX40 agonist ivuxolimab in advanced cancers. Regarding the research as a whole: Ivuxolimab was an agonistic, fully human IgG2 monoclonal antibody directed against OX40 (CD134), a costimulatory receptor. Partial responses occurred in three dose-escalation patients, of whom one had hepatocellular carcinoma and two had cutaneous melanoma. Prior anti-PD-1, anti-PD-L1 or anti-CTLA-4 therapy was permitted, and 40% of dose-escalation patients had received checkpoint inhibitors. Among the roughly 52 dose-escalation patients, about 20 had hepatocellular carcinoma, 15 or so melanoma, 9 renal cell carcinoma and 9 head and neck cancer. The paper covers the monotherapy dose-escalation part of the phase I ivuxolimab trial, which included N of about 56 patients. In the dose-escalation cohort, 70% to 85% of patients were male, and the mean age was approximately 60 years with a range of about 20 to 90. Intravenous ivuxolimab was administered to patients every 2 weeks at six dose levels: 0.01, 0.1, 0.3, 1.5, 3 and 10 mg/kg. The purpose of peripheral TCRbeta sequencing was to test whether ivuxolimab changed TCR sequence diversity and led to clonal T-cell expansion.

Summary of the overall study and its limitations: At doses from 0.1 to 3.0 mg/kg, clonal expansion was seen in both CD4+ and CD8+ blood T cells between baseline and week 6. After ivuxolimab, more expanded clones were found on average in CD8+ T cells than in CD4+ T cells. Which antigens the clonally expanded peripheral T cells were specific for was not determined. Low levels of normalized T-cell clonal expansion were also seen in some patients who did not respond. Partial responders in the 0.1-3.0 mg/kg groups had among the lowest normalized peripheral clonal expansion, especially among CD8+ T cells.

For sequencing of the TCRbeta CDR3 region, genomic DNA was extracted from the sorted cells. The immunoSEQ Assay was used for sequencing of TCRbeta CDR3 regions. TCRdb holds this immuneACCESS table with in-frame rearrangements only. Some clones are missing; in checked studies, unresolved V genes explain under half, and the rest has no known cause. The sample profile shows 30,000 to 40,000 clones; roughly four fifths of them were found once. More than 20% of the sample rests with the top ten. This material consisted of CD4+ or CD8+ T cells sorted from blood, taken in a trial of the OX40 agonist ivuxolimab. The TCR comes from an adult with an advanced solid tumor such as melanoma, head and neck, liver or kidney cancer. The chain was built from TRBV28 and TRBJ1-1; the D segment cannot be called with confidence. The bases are TGTGCCAGCAGTTTAGGGTCCTTTATGAACACTGAAGCTTTCTTT. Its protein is CASSLGSFMNTEAFF.